This record looks at one TCR beta chain sequence and its context. CDR1 and CDR2 from the germline V gene are ENHRY and SYGVKD. This CDR3 contains 13 residues. Those donating, healthy Caucasian individuals from Russia, were aged roughly 6 to 90. Every sample yielded at least 6.5 million isolated PBMCs. This entry comes from a study of blood T cells in healthy people across ages. Together with a sample-barcoded 5' primer, a J-beta primer mix was included in a second PCR lasting about 7 to 12 cycles. Each TCR beta cDNA got a 12-nucleotide random molecular identifier. In TCRdb, the 5' RACE reads were re-called with MiXCR into one record per CDR3 protein. The sample lists about 540,000 distinct CDR3 sequences, 20% to 30% seen once, with roughly 9.4% in the top ten. This sample was also put to use in a study of T cells of mothers and their children. That source adds: Overlap ran slightly, non-significantly higher for related than unrelated mother-child pairs.

The sample consisted of blood. This chain uses TRBV10-3 with TRBJ2-5; a possible D gene is TRBD2 (6 bases). The J call may be faulty, since TRBJ2-1 better matches the DNA end. The origin of this receptor is a boy between 10 and 17 years old in good health. CDR3 in DNA: TGTGCCATCAGGGAGGGACCGCCCAATGAGCAGTTCTTC. This sequence encodes CAIREGPPNEQFF.